Listed below are T cell receptor beta chains from one sample, sequenced in a study of T cells in Graves' hyperthyroidism and ophthalmopathy. Via MiXCR, TCRdb re-called the multiplex PCR reads, giving one row per CDR3 protein. The sample carries about 610,000 distinct CDR3 sequences, under 60% recorded once. The specimen sequenced was peripheral blood or thyroid tissue (not recorded which). Receptors were obtained from a woman aged 18-29 years with Graves' hyperthyroidism. Each CDR3 is given with its conserved first and last residue. Fields, in order: clone size, V gene, D gene, J gene, CDR3 protein, CDR3 DNA. D genes are given only for firm matches. Rows give clone size only sometimes, using once, few, many, or a class for an expanded clone.

once,TRBV20-1,NA,TRBJ1-1,CSASAGLAGAFF,TGCAGTGCTAGCGCGGGACTAGCGGGAGCTTTCTTT
NA,TRBV6-2/TRBV6-3,NA,TRBJ2-7,CASSYFPGEQYF,TGTGCCAGCAGTTACTTCCCCGGCGAGCAGTACTTC
NA,TRBV2,NA,TRBJ2-3,CAIQGADTQYF,TGTGCCATACAGGGCGCAGATACGCAGTATTTT
many,TRBV24-1,NA,TRBJ1-5,CATSDGDLRPQHF,TGTGCCACCAGTGATGGGGATCTTAGGCCCCAGCATTTT
NA,TRBV15,TRBD1,TRBJ2-5,CATSRGQGETQYF,TGTGCCACCAGCAGGGGACAGGGAGAGACCCAGTACTTC
NA,TRBV29-1,NA,TRBJ1-2,CSVEERTRGYTF,TGCAGCGTTGAAGAAAGGACCCGTGGCTACACCTTC
many,TRBV20-1,TRBD2,TRBJ2-7,CSAMGLAGSYEQYF,TGCAGTGCTATGGGACTAGCGGGCTCATACGAGCAGTACTTC
NA,TRBV7-2,NA,TRBJ2-2,CANSGESGGELFF,TGTGCCAACAGCGGAGAGAGTGGCGGGGAGCTGTTTTTT
once,TRBV9,NA,TRBJ1-1,CASSAITPGEWDTEAFF,TGTGCCAGCAGCGCCATTACACCGGGCGAATGGGACACTGAAGCCTTCTTT
NA,TRBV7-2,NA,TRBJ1-1,CASSLGVTTEAFF,TGTGCCAGCAGCTTAGGGGTTACCACTGAAGCTTTCTTT
many,TRBV20-1,NA,TRBJ1-4,CSAPGGTNEKLFF,TGCAGTGCGCCTGGGGGGACTAATGAAAAACTGTTTTTT
NA,TRBV19,TRBD1,TRBJ2-3,CASIRTGGSDTQYF,TGTGCCAGTATCCGGACAGGGGGATCAGATACGCAGTATTTT
few,TRBV20-1,NA,TRBJ2-5,CSARWNQETQYF,TGCAGTGCTAGATGGAACCAAGAGACCCAGTACTTC
NA,TRBV24-1,NA,TRBJ2-5,CATSGGGETQYF,TGCGCCACCAGTGGGGGAGGAGAGACCCAGTACTTC
NA,TRBV7-8,NA,TRBJ2-1,CASSFQAWENEQFF,TGTGCCAGCAGCTTCCAAGCCTGGGAAAATGAGCAGTTCTTC
many,TRBV2,NA,TRBJ1-1,CASSPLDGNTEAFF,TGTGCCAGCAGTCCTCTGGACGGGAACACTGAAGCTTTCTTT
NA,TRBV10-3,TRBD1,TRBJ1-3,CAISDQWGTGGEGSGNTIYF,TGTGCCATCAGTGACCAGTGGGGTACAGGGGGAGAAGGCTCTGGAAACACCATATATTTT
few,TRBV12-5,TRBD2,TRBJ2-7,CASGFGTSESSYEQYF,TGTGCTAGTGGTTTTGGGACTAGCGAGAGCTCCTACGAGCAGTACTTC
once,TRBV6-5,NA,TRBJ2-7,CAISYSGSYEQYF,TGTGCCATCAGTTACTCGGGGTCCTACGAGCAGTACTTC
NA,TRBV10-3,TRBD1,TRBJ2-7,CAITDRGVNSYEQYF,TGTGCCATCACGGACAGGGGAGTCAACTCCTACGAGCAGTACTTC
NA,TRBV5-1,NA,TRBJ1-1,CAGRSIVWSDYTEAFF,TGCGCCGGCAGATCAATCGTTTGGTCAGACTACACTGAGGCTTTCTTT
NA,TRBV7-9,TRBD2,TRBJ2-2,CASSPGLAGGELFF,TGTGCCAGCAGCCCGGGGCTAGCGGGAGGGGAGCTGTTTTTT
NA,TRBV5-5,NA,TRBJ2-2,CASSFVLGGTSGELLF,TGTGCCAGCAGCTTTGTCCTTGGAGGGACGTCGGGGGAGCTGCTTTTT
NA,TRBV5-5,NA,TRBJ2-2,CASSLTGGTDRELFF,TGTGCCAGCAGCTTAACGGGGGGCACAGACCGGGAGCTGTTTTTT
few,TRBV6-1,TRBD2,TRBJ2-5,CASSGIREAGETQYF,TGTGCCAGCAGTGGTATTCGGGAGGCCGGGGAGACCCAGTACTTC
many,TRBV6-1,TRBD2,TRBJ2-5,CASSRLAGVTETQYF,TGTGCCAGCAGCAGACTAGCGGGAGTCACGGAGACCCAGTACTTC
NA,TRBV29-1,NA,TRBJ2-6,CSVLDGKRVRSGANVLTF,TGCAGCGTTCTAGACGGAAAACGGGTCCGCTCTGGGGCCAACGTCCTGACTTTC
many,TRBV11-3,NA,TRBJ1-1,CASSFSRLANTEAFF,TGTGCCAGCAGCTTTTCTCGGCTTGCGAACACTGAAGCTTTCTTT
once,TRBV20-1,TRBD1,TRBJ1-1,CSARDTGGGFTEAFF,TGCAGTGCTAGAGATACAGGGGGCGGTTTCACTGAAGCTTTCTTT
once,TRBV24-1,TRBD1,TRBJ2-5,CATSDVDREETQYF,TGTGCCACCAGTGACGTCGACAGGGAAGAGACCCAGTACTTC
few,TRBV7-9,TRBD1,TRBJ1-2,CASSPPLQGGTWDGYTF,TGTGCCAGCAGCCCCCCTTTGCAGGGGGGTACCTGGGATGGCTACACCTTC
many,TRBV2,NA,TRBJ1-1,CASSVTGSMTEAFF,TGTGCCAGCAGTGTCACGGGGTCTATGACTGAAGCTTTCTTT
NA,TRBV10-3,TRBD1,TRBJ2-7,CAISGTGAYEQYF,TGTGCCATCAGTGGTACAGGGGCCTACGAGCAGTACTTC
many,TRBV6-2/TRBV6-3,NA,TRBJ2-7,CASSETGFSYEQYF,TGTGCCAGCAGCGAAACAGGATTCTCCTACGAGCAGTACTTC
NA,TRBV29-1,NA,TRBJ2-2,CSVGEDTGELFF,TGCAGCGTCGGGGAGGACACCGGGGAGCTGTTTTTT
NA,TRBV7-9,TRBD2,TRBJ2-1,CASRRTSGSLNEQFF,TGTGCCAGCAGACGAACTAGCGGGAGTCTCAATGAGCAGTTCTTC
NA,TRBV29-1,NA,TRBJ1-2,CSTWAVTGGYTF,TGCAGCACATGGGCTGTGACGGGAGGCTACACCTTC
few,TRBV29-1,NA,TRBJ2-3,CSLEVDSSDTQYF,TGCAGCCTAGAGGTGGACTCCTCAGATACGCAGTATTTT
once,TRBV20-1,TRBD2,TRBJ2-7,CSASLLADSYEQYF,TGCAGTGCTTCCCTACTAGCGGATAGCTACGAGCAGTACTTC
NA,TRBV29-1,TRBD1,TRBJ1-2,CSVTGESYEYGYTF,TGCAGCGTGACAGGGGAGTCCTACGAGTATGGCTACACCTTC
NA,TRBV20-1,NA,TRBJ2-6,CSANPGANVLTF,TGCAGTGCTAATCCAGGGGCCAACGTCCTGACTTTC